Below, 18 T cell receptor beta chains from the same sample are listed, as sequenced in a study of T cells in Graves' hyperthyroidism and ophthalmopathy. TCR beta CDR3 regions were amplified from RNA transcripts. Using the HTBI primer set, a first-round RT-PCR was run on the TCR CDR3. TCRdb itself ran the multiplex PCR reads through MiXCR, one entry per CDR3 protein. Of more than 450,000 distinct CDR3 sequences listed, approximately 15% are singletons. The material sequenced was blood. All receptors derive from a middle-aged woman with Graves' hyperthyroidism.

This clonotype was picked up many times. The chain employs TRBV28 and TRBJ1-2; 7 nucleotides agree with TRBD1. The CDR3 is 14 residues long. Losses at the gene ends were 6 bases for V and 2 bases for J; bases not matched to a gene: 6. CDR1 is MDHEN, CDR2 SYDVKM, per germline. The CDR3 protein is CASSRQGLNYGYTF. CDR3 nucleotide sequence: TGTGCCAGCAGCCGACAGGGTCTAAACTATGGCTACACCTTC.

This clonotype was counted only a few times. The chain is built from TRBV9 and TRBJ2-3; D perhaps matches TRBD2 (5 bases). The CDR3 length is 13 residues. Germline V gene sequence: CDR1 SGDLS, CDR2 YYNGEE. The germline V and J ends were trimmed by 4 bases and 5 bases, with 11 bases remaining between them. CDR3 DNA: TGTGCCAGCAGCTGGACTGCACAAGATACGCAGTATTTT. It yields the protein CASSWTAQDTQYF.

Only a few counts were recorded for this clonotype. The gene calls are TRBV6-1 and TRBJ2-7; possibly TRBD1 for D (5 bases). The CDR3 spans 11 residues. Germline V gene data show CDR1 as MNHNS and CDR2 as SASEGT. V was cut by 7 bases and J by 6 bases, with 10 bases left in between. CDR3 nucleotides: TGTGCCAGCACTCAGGGTGCCGAGCAGTACTTC. Its translation: CASTQGAEQYF.

This clonotype was observed at least ten times. The V and J genes are TRBV28 and TRBJ2-7; D possibly corresponds to TRBD1 (6 bases). The CDR3 runs 14 residues. Germline CDR1 is MDHEN and CDR2 is SYDVKM. Trimming shortened V by 3 bases and J by 0 bases, and 9 bases separated the two germline ends. The CDR3 reads CASSFRDNSYEQYF. As DNA, the CDR3 is TGTGCCAGCAGTTTCAGGGACAACTCCTACGAGCAGTACTTC.

This clonotype was detected only a few times. This chain joins TRBV19 and TRBJ1-2; TRBD1 is a possible D gene (6 bases). The CDR3 is 15 residues long. Germline V gives CDR1 LNHDA, CDR2 SQIVND (reference sequence). The V end was cut by 6 bases, the J end by 0 bases, with 14 bases between. CDR3 bases: TGTGCCAGTAGGCCACTAGGACAGTCTAACTATGGCTACACCTTC. Amino acid sequence: CASRPLGQSNYGYTF.

This chain joins TRBV5-1 and TRBJ1-3; D is unclear. CDR1 is SGHRS, CDR2 YFSETQ, per germline. CDR3 length: 15 residues. V was trimmed by 0 bases and J by 1 base, leaving 8 bases between them. CDR3 DNA: TGCGCCAGCAGCTTGGCCGAGCAGTCTGGAAACACCATATATTTT. Encoded protein: CASSLAEQSGNTIYF.

This clonotype was seen repeatedly, ten times or more. The V gene is TRBV28, the J gene TRBJ2-1; D call uncertain. The CDR3 covers 10 residues. V lost 6 bases and J 5 bases, leaving 2 bases between the germline ends. Germline loops: CDR1 MDHEN, CDR2 SYDVKM. CDR3: CASRDNEQFF. The CDR3 region has the DNA TGTGCCAGCAGGGACAATGAGCAGTTCTTC. Based on the CDR3 plus reference TRBV28 and TRBJ2-1, the full variable domain is DVKVTQSSRYLVKRTGEKVFLECVQDMDHENMFWYRQDPGLGLRLIYFSYDVKMKEKGDIPEGYSVSREKKERFSLILESASTNQTSMYLCASRDNEQFFGPGTRLTVL.

This chain joins TRBV6-1 and TRBJ1-2, with TRBD1 identical over 8 bases. V lost 8 bases, J lost 5 bases, and 1 base stayed unmatched. Per the germline V gene, CDR1 is MNHNS and CDR2 is SASEGT. This CDR3 has 11 amino acids. This CDR3 is CASWTGYGYTF. DNA of the CDR3: TGTGCCAGCTGGACAGGGTATGGCTACACCTTC.

This clonotype was counted between two and nine times. The chain carries TRBV6-1 and TRBJ2-1; 8 bases align to TRBD2. CDR3 size: 15 residues. The V segment lost 7 bases and the J segment 8 bases; nucleotides outside the gene matches: 13. CDR1 MNHNS and CDR2 SASEGT come from the germline V gene. The CDR3, as DNA: TGTGCCAGCATTAGAACCCTGACTAGCGTCGATGAGCAGTTCTTC. Protein product: CASIRTLTSVDEQFF.

This clonotype has ten or more counts. The chain joins TRBV20-1 to TRBJ2-3, with 7 bases lining up with TRBD2. V lost 3 bases to trimming and J lost 2 bases; unmatched junction nucleotides: 8. The CDR3 runs to 15 residues. Per the germline V gene, CDR1 is DFQATT and CDR2 is SNEGSKA (reference sequence). CDR3 amino acids: CSASSAGDFTDTQYF. DNA for the CDR3: TGCAGTGCTAGTTCCGCGGGAGATTTCACAGATACGCAGTATTTT.

This clonotype was seen repeatedly, ten times or more. The chain joins TRBV20-1 to TRBJ1-1, with D maybe TRBD1 (5 bases). V shed 1 base and J shed 11 bases, with 14 bases lying between them. This CDR3 spans 12 amino acids. Germline CDR1 and CDR2: DFQATT and SNEGSKA (reference sequence). The CDR3 is CSARGELGDAFF. CDR3 nucleotide sequence: TGCAGTGCTAGAGGGGAACTGGGGGACGCTTTCTTT.

This clonotype was found many times. The chain couples TRBV7-9 to TRBJ2-1; 7 positions agree with TRBD2. Trimming took 7 bases from V and 7 from J; bases not matched to a gene: 10. CDR3 length: 14 residues. Germline CDR1 is SEHNR and CDR2 is FQNEAQ (reference sequence). The CDR3 coding sequence is TGTGCCAGCACCACTCCCGGGGGGTGGAATGAGCAGTTCTTC. Translation gives CASTTPGGWNEQFF.

This clonotype was seen many times. J is TRBJ2-1 and V is TRBV28; 9 positions match TRBD2. Germline V CDR1 and CDR2: MDHEN, SYDVKM. This CDR3 is 13 amino acids long. The trim removed 3 bases at V and 14 bases at J, leaving 8 bases unmatched. The DNA for the CDR3 is TGTGCCAGCAGTTTCTCGGCGGGAGGGCCGGAGTTCTTC. This gives the protein CASSFSAGGPEFF. Drawing the rest from reference TRBV28 and TRBJ2-1, the complete variable domain is DVKVTQSSRYLVKRTGEKVFLECVQDMDHENMFWYRQDPGLGLRLIYFSYDVKMKEKGDIPEGYSVSREKKERFSLILESASTNQTSMYLCASSFSAGGPEFFGPGTRLTVL.

The sample holds many counts of this clonotype. The V gene is TRBV20-1, the J gene TRBJ2-1, with TRBD2 matching 14 bases. After removal of 4 bases from V and 7 bases from J, the junction contained 9 bases not matched to a gene. The germline V gene encodes CDR1 DFQATT and CDR2 SNEGSKA (reference sequence). This CDR3 is built from 16 residues. The CDR3 protein is CSATRLAGGISNEQFF. CDR3 DNA sequence: TGCAGTGCTACCAGACTAGCGGGAGGGATAAGTAATGAGCAGTTCTTC.

This clonotype was observed many times. V gene TRBV30 combines with J gene TRBJ1-2, with D tentatively TRBD1 (5 bases). V lost 2 bases to trimming and J lost 3 bases, with 10 bases between them. Looked up from germline, CDR1 is GTSNPN and CDR2 is SVGIG (reference sequence). This CDR3 region has 13 residues. The DNA of the CDR3 is TGTGCCTGGAGTCGGGGCAGCTACTATGGCTACACCTTC. Amino acids: CAWSRGSYYGYTF. Complete variable domain (other parts from reference TRBV30 and TRBJ1-2): SQTIHQWPATLVQPVGSPLSLECTVEGTSNPNLYWYRQAAGRGLQLLFYSVGIGQISSEVPQNLSASRPQDRQFILSSKKLLLSDSGFYLCAWSRGSYYGYTFGSGTRLTVV.

This clonotype was counted many times. The chain uses TRBV20-1 and TRBJ2-7; D not resolved. This CDR3 is built from 14 residues. CDR1 DFQATT and CDR2 SNEGSKA come from the germline V gene (reference sequence). Between the trimmed V and J ends, which lost 6 bases and 0 bases, there was a span of 15 bases. CDR3 in amino acids: CSATIARSSYEQYF. DNA of the CDR3: TGCAGTGCAACTATCGCTCGGAGCTCCTACGAGCAGTACTTC.

In this sample, this clonotype turned up a few times. The rearrangement joins TRBV6-4 to TRBJ2-2; no definite D call. CDR1 is MRHNA, CDR2 SNTAGT, per germline. The CDR3 is 14 residues long. V was pared by 5 bases and J by 0 bases, with 7 bases between. Written as DNA, the CDR3 is TGTGCCAGCAGTAGGCATACGAACACCGGGGAGCTGTTTTTT. Translated, it gives CASSRHTNTGELFF.

This clonotype was counted at least ten times. This chain connects TRBV7-9 to TRBJ1-1; 9 nucleotides match TRBD1. CDR1 SEHNR and CDR2 FQNEAQ come from the germline V gene (reference sequence). After removal of 6 bases from V and 5 bases from J, the junction contained 13 bases not matched to a gene. This CDR3 has 16 amino acids. The CDR3 spells CASRHTPRQGETEAFF. The CDR3 coding sequence is TGTGCCAGCAGACACACGCCCAGACAGGGGGAGACTGAAGCTTTCTTT.